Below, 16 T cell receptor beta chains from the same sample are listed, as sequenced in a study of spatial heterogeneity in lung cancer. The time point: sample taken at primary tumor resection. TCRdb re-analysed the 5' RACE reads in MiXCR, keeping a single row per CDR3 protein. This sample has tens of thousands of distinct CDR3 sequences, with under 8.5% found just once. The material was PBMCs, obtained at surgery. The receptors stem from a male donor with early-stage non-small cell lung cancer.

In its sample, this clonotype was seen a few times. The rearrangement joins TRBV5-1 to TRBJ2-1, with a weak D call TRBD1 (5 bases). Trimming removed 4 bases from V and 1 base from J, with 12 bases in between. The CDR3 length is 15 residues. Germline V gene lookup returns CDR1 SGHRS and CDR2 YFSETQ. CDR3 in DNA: TGCGCCAGCAGCACAGGCTCAGCGTCCTACAATGAGCAGTTCTTC. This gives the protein CASSTGSASYNEQFF.

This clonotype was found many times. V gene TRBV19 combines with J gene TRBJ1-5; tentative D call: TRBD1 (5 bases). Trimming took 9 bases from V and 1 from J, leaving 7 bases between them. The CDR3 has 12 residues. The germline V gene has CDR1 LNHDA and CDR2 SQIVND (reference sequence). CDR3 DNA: TGTGCCAGCGGGACGAGCAATCAGCCCCAGCATTTT. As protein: CASGTSNQPQHF.

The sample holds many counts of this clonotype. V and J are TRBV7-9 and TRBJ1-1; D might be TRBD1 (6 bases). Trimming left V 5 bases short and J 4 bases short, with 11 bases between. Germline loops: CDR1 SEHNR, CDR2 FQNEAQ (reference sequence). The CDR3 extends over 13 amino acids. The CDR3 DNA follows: TGTGCCAGCAGCCGAACAGGGTTCACTGAAGCTTTCTTT. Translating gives CASSRTGFTEAFF.

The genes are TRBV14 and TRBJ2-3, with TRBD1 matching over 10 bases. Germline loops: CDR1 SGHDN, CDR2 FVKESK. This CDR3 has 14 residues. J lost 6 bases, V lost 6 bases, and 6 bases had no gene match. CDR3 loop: CASRRQGAKDTQYF. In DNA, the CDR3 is TGTGCCAGCAGAAGACAGGGGGCGAAGGATACGCAGTATTTT.

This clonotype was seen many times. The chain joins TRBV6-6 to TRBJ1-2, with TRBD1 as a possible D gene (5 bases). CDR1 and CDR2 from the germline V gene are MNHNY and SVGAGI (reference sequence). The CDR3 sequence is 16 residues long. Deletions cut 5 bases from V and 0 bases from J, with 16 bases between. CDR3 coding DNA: TGTGCCAGCAGTGCCGGGGGGGGAGAGTCTAACTATGGCTACACCTTC. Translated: CASSAGGGESNYGYTF.

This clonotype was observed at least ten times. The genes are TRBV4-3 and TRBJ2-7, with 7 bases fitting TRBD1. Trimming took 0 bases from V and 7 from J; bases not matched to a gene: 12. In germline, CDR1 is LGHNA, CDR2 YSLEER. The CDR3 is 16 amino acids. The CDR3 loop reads CASSQEDGRGFEEQYF. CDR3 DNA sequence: TGCGCCAGCAGCCAAGAGGATGGCAGGGGGTTCGAGGAGCAGTACTTC.

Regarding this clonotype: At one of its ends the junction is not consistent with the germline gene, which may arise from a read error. CDR3 sequence reads: CASSLELSAGTDTQYF. CDR3 DNA sequence: TGTGCTAGCAGCTTAGAACTAAGCGCAGGCACAGATACGCAGTATTTT. This chain joins TRBV7-7 and TRBJ2-3; D is unclear. CDR1 is SSHAT and CDR2 is FNYEAQ in the germline V gene (reference sequence). This CDR3 comprises 16 residues. Complete variable domain (other parts from reference TRBV7-7 and TRBJ2-3): GAGVSQSPRYKVTKRGQDVTLRCDPISSHATLYWYQQALGQGPEFLTYFNYEAQPDKSGLPSDRFSAERPEGSISTLTIQRTEQRDSAMYRCASSLELSAGTDTQYFGPGTRLTVL.

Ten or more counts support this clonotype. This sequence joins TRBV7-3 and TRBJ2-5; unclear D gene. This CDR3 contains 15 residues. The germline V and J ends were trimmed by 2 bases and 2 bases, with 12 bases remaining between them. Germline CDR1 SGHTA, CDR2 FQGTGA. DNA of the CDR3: TGTGCCAGCAGCTTATCCCCTGGCAGGCAAGAGACCCAGTACTTC. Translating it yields CASSLSPGRQETQYF.

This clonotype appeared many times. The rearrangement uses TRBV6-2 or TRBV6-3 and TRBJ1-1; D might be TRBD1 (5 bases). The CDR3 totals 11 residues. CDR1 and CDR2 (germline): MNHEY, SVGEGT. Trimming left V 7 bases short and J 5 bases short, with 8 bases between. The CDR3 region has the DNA TGTGCCAGCATGTGGGGGACTGAAGCTTTCTTT. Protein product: CASMWGTEAFF.

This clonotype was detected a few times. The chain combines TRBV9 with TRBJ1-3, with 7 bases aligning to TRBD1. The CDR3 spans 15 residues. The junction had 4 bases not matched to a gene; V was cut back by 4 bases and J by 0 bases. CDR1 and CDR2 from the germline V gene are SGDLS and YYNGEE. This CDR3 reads CASSPQGDSGNTIYF. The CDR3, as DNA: TGTGCCAGCAGCCCCCAGGGGGACTCTGGAAACACCATATATTTT.

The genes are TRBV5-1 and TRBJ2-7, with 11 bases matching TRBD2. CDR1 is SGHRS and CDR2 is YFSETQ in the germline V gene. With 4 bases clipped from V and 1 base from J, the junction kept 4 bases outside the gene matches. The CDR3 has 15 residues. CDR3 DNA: TGCGCCAGCAGCCCCGGACTAGCGGGTTCCTACGAGCAGTACTTC. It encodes CASSPGLAGSYEQYF.

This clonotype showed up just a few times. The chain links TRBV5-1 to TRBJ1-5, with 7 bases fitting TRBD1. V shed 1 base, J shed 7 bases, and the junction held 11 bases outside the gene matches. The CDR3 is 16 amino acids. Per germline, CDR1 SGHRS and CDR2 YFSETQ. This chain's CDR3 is CASSLRGGGEGQPQHF. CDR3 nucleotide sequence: TGCGCCAGCAGCTTGCGAGGGGGCGGGGAAGGACAGCCCCAGCATTTT.

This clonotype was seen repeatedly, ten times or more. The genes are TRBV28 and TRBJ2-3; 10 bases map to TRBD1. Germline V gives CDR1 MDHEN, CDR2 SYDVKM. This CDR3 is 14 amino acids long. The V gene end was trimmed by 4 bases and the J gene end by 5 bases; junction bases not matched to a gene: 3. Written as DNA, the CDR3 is TGTGCCAGCAGTTCTGGGACAGGGGTAGATACGCAGTATTTT. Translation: CASSSGTGVDTQYF.

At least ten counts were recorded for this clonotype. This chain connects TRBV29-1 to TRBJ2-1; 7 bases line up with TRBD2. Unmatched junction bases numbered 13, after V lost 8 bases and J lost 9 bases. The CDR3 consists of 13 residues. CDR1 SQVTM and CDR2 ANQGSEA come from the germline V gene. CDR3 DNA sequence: TGCAGCCTCACTGGGGCAGGGAGGGGTGAGCAGTTCTTC. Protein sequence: CSLTGAGRGEQFF.

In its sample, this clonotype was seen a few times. For the CDR3, the DNA is TGCAGTGCTAGCGTCGGCCGGAGCACAGATACGCAGTATTTT. This encodes CSASVGRSTDTQYF. The chain joins TRBV20-1 to TRBJ2-3; D is ambiguous. Germline assignment: CDR1 DFQATT and CDR2 SNEGSKA (reference sequence). CDR3 length equals 14 residues. The V end was cut by 3 bases, the J end by 0 bases, with 10 bases between.

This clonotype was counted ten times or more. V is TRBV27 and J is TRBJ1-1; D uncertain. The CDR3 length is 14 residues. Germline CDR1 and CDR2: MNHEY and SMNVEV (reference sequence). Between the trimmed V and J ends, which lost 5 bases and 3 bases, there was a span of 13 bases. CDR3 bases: TGTGCCAGCAGTCCAAATTCAGGAGACACTGAAGCTTTCTTT. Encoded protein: CASSPNSGDTEAFF.